The 32 T cell receptor beta chains reported below all come from one sample, sequenced in a study of Ad26.COV2.S vaccination and SARS-CoV-2 variants. Measured with immunoSEQ multiplex PCR; TCRdb has only the in-frame clones, and not every one. The repertoire has some 270,000 clones, around 85% of them found once; the top ten carry about 2.8%. Noted treatment: roughly 19 received Ad26.COV2.S at low or high dose, single or two shots; about 5 received placebo; per-sample allocation not given. Sampling was done on day 63 after the first vaccine or placebo injection. The sequences come from peripheral blood, collected in a trial of Ad26.COV2.S vaccine versus placebo. All receptors come from a person between 18 and 59 years old who received the Ad26.COV2.S COVID-19 vaccine or a placebo.

The chain joins TRBV9 to TRBJ2-6; perhaps TRBD1 as D (5 bases). Trimming shortened V by 0 bases and J by 3 bases, and 10 bases separated the two germline ends. The CDR3 length is 16 residues. Looked up from germline, CDR1 is SGDLS and CDR2 is YYNGEE. The DNA for the CDR3 is TGTGCCAGCAGCGTAGTGGCAGGGTTTGGGGCCAACGTCCTGACTTTC. It specifies CASSVVAGFGANVLTF.

The V gene is TRBV2, the J gene TRBJ1-2; weak D call: TRBD1 (5 bases). In germline, CDR1 is SNHLY, CDR2 FYNNEI. CDR3 length equals 16 residues. V shed 10 bases and J shed 0 bases, with 21 bases lying between them. CDR3 sequence: CAILRKGRSANYGYTF. In DNA form, the CDR3 reads TGTGCCATCTTGAGGAAGGGACGGTCGGCTAACTATGGCTACACCTTC.

This clone appeared once. This rearrangement joins TRBV10-3 to TRBJ1-2; 9 nucleotides agree with TRBD1. This CDR3 comprises 13 residues. J gave up 8 bases and V 4 bases, and 5 bases lay outside the gene matches. Per germline, CDR1 ENHRY and CDR2 SYGVKD. CDR3 sequence: CAISGDRVEGYTF. CDR3 sequence (DNA): TGTGCCATCAGTGGGGACAGGGTGGAAGGCTACACCTTC.

The chain uses TRBV3-1 (or the pseudogene TRBV3-2) and TRBJ2-2; 8 bases agree with TRBD1. The CDR3 length is 19 residues. CDR1 is LGHDT and CDR2 is YNNKEL in the germline V gene (reference sequence). With V trimmed by 0 bases and J by 6 bases, 15 bases remained unmatched. The CDR3 region is CASSQERDRGWSSPGELFF. The DNA of the CDR3 is TGTGCCAGCAGCCAAGAAAGAGACAGGGGCTGGTCTAGCCCCGGGGAGCTGTTTTTT.

The chain combines TRBV5-6 with TRBJ2-2, with D hard to call. V was cut by 1 base and J by 4 bases, with 2 bases left in between. This CDR3 has 12 amino acids. Germline lookup yields CDR1 SGHDT and CDR2 YYEEEE. CDR3 coding DNA: TGTGCCAGCAGCTTGTCCACCGGGGAGCTGTTTTTT. Protein product: CASSLSTGELFF.

The chain combines TRBV9 with TRBJ1-6; the match to TRBD1 covers 7 bases. Germline V lookup: CDR1 SGDLS, CDR2 YYNGEE. The CDR3 sequence is 13 residues long. V was clipped by 3 bases and J by 6 bases; unmatched bases: 0. The CDR3 loop reads CASSGDSNSPLHF. The CDR3 DNA reads TGTGCCAGCAGCGGGGACAGTAATTCACCCCTCCACTTT.

This chain links TRBV7-3 with TRBJ2-1, with 9 bases identical to TRBD1. CDR1 SGHTA and CDR2 FQGTGA come from the germline V gene. V lost 5 bases to trimming and J lost 7 bases; unmatched junction nucleotides: 12. The CDR3 is made up of 16 amino acids. The CDR3 DNA is TGTGCCAGCAGCCTTAGCCGGGACAGGGCGGGGAATGAGCAGTTCTTC. Translation: CASSLSRDRAGNEQFF.

This clone was seen only a few times. This sequence joins TRBV7-9 and TRBJ1-1; no reliable D call. Deletions cut 3 bases from V and 0 bases from J, with 11 bases between. This CDR3 is built from 15 residues. Germline values: CDR1 SEHNR, CDR2 FQNEAQ (reference sequence). CDR3 loop: CASSLPMAMNTEAFF. For the CDR3, the DNA is TGTGCCAGCAGCTTGCCGATGGCGATGAACACTGAAGCTTTCTTT. Combining the CDR3 with reference TRBV7-9 and TRBJ1-1 gives the whole variable domain DTGVSQNPRHKITKRGQNVTFRCDPISEHNRLYWYRQTLGQGPEFLTYFQNEAQLEKSRLLSDRFSAERPKGSFSTLEIQRTEQGDSAMYLCASSLPMAMNTEAFFGQGTRLTVV.

The genes are TRBV11-2 and TRBJ2-3; TRBD1 matches 7 bases. The CDR3 is 14 amino acids. V shed 6 bases, J shed 2 bases, and the junction held 5 bases outside the gene matches. The V gene's germline CDR1 is SGHAT and CDR2 FQNNGV. The CDR3 bases are TGTGCCAGCAGGGGCACAGGGGTCACAGATACGCAGTATTTT. Protein product: CASRGTGVTDTQYF.

The chain employs TRBV4-2 and TRBJ1-6, with TRBD1 as a possible D gene (5 bases). V dropped 0 bases and J dropped 8 bases, with 8 bases sitting between them. Germline-derived CDR1 and CDR2 are LGHNA and YNFKEQ. CDR3 length: 14 residues. CDR3 sequence (DNA): TGTGCCAGCAGCCAAGACAGGGAGTATTCACCCCTCCACTTT. The encoded protein is CASSQDREYSPLHF.

This rearrangement joins TRBV5-6 to TRBJ2-7; TRBD1 matches at 7 bases. Germline V lookup: CDR1 SGHDT, CDR2 YYEEEE. This CDR3 region has 15 residues. V trimming: 4 bases; J trimming: 0 bases; junction bases outside the gene matches: 7. The CDR3 region is CASSMTGTSSYEQYV. The DNA of the CDR3 is TGTGCCAGCAGCATGACAGGGACGAGCTCCTACGAGCAGTACGTC.

This clone was seen only a few times. V is TRBV9 and J is TRBJ2-7, with D unclear. This CDR3 spans 14 amino acids. Trimming pared 0 bases from V and 6 bases from J, leaving 13 bases between. The germline V gene has CDR1 SGDLS and CDR2 YYNGEE. The CDR3 DNA is TGTGCCAGCAGCGTAGGGACCCAAAACTCCGAGCAGTACTTC. It encodes CASSVGTQNSEQYF.

This clone was recorded only once. The chain employs TRBV7-8 and TRBJ1-6; D is unresolved. The CDR3 spans 16 residues. The V end lost 5 bases, the J end lost 2 bases, and 13 bases lay between the germline ends. CDR1 is SGHVS and CDR2 is FQNEAQ in the germline V gene. The CDR3 protein is CASSHGEGTYNSPLHF. The CDR3 DNA reads TGTGCCAGCAGCCACGGAGAGGGCACCTATAATTCACCCCTCCACTTT.

The table lists this clone with a few counts. The V gene is TRBV4-2, the J gene TRBJ2-2; 7 bases match TRBD2. CDR1 and CDR2 from the germline V gene are LGHNA and YNFKEQ. With 4 bases clipped from V and 4 bases from J, the junction kept 12 bases outside the gene matches. CDR3 length equals 17 residues. The CDR3 DNA is TGTGCCAGCAGCCCCCATGGGGCGGGAGTGACCACCGGGGAGCTGTTTTTT. Translating gives CASSPHGAGVTTGELFF.

The chain is built from TRBV5-1 and TRBJ1-1; D is unresolved. V lost 0 bases and J lost 1, with 16 bases in between. This CDR3 contains 17 residues. In germline, CDR1 is SGHRS, CDR2 YFSETQ. CDR3 bases: TGCGCCAGCAGCTTGGCCCACGGAGCCAACTCGAACACTGAAGCTTTCTTT. As protein: CASSLAHGANSNTEAFF.

The V and J genes are TRBV7-8 and TRBJ1-1; D call uncertain. The CDR3 extends over 13 amino acids. Germline lookup yields CDR1 SGHVS and CDR2 FQNEAQ. Trimming removed 2 bases at V and 1 base at J, with 5 bases between. CDR3 loop: CASSLTENTEAFF. CDR3 bases: TGTGCCAGCAGCTTAACCGAGAACACTGAAGCTTTCTTT.

The rearrangement joins TRBV5-6 to TRBJ1-1, with 11 bases fitting TRBD1. J was trimmed by 5 bases and V by 2 bases; bases with no gene match: 2. CDR1 and CDR2 from the germline V gene are SGHDT and YYEEEE. The length of the CDR3 is 14 residues. Written as DNA, the CDR3 is TGTGCCAGCAGCTTCGGGACAGGGGGAACTGAAGCTTTCTTT. This gives the protein CASSFGTGGTEAFF. Supplemented by reference TRBV5-6 and TRBJ1-1, the full variable domain reads DAGVTQSPTHLIKTRGQQVTLRCSPKSGHDTVSWYQQALGQGPQFIFQYYEEEERQRGNFPDRFSGHQFPNYSSELNVNALLLGDSALYLCASSFGTGGTEAFFGQGTRLTVV.

The chain has TRBV6-2 or TRBV6-3 and TRBJ2-1; unclear D gene. V lost 2 bases and J 3 bases, leaving 8 bases between the germline ends. CDR1 and CDR2 (germline): MNHEY, SVGEGT. This CDR3 comprises 14 residues. The CDR3 sequence is CASSYASSYNEQFF. CDR3 sequence (DNA): TGTGCCAGCAGTTACGCGTCTAGCTACAATGAGCAGTTCTTC.

This clone was seen more than once but under ten times. The V gene is TRBV28, the J gene TRBJ2-2; perhaps D is TRBD1 or TRBD2 (6 bases each). Germline lookup yields CDR1 MDHEN and CDR2 SYDVKM. The CDR3 runs to 13 residues. V was clipped by 6 bases and J by 6 bases, with 11 bases between them. CDR3 sequence: CASSGRGAGELFF. As DNA, the CDR3 is TGTGCCAGCAGCGGTAGGGGGGCCGGGGAGCTGTTTTTT.

This sequence joins TRBV4-1 and TRBJ2-1, with D perhaps matching TRBD1 (5 bases). Between the trimmed V and J ends, which lost 3 bases and 0 bases, there was a span of 15 bases. CDR3 length: 17 amino acids. Looked up from germline, CDR1 is MGHRA and CDR2 is YSYEKL. The chain's CDR3 is CASSHGQGFNSYNEQFF. The CDR3 DNA follows: TGCGCCAGCAGCCATGGGCAGGGTTTCAACTCCTACAATGAGCAGTTCTTC.

This clone was observed a single time. CDR3 nucleotide sequence: TGTGCCAGCAGCTTATTTGCCTTAAGCTCCTACAATGAGCAGTTCTTC. Translation: CASSLFALSSYNEQFF. This rearrangement joins TRBV7-3 to TRBJ2-1; no definite D call. V was cut by 2 bases and J by 0 bases, with 11 bases left in between. CDR1 is SGHTA and CDR2 is FQGTGA in the germline V gene. The CDR3 spans 16 residues. Looking up the rest from reference TRBV7-3 and TRBJ2-1 gives the full variable domain: GAGVSQTPSNKVTEKGKYVELRCDPISGHTALYWYRQSLGQGPEFLIYFQGTGAADDSGLPNDRFFAVRPEGSVSTLKIQRTERGDSAVYLCASSLFALSSYNEQFFGPGTRLTVL.

This clone was seen a single time. CDR3 coding DNA: TGTGCCAGCCGTTCCCCGGGGTCGGACTATGGCTACACCTTC. Translated, it gives CASRSPGSDYGYTF. The J gene is TRBJ1-2, the V gene TRBV7-2; the D is unclear. V was pared by 8 bases and J by 3 bases, with 16 bases between. The length of the CDR3 is 14 residues. CDR1 is SGHTA and CDR2 is FQGNSA in the germline V gene.

The gene calls are TRBV11-3 and TRBJ2-1, with TRBD2 matching 13 bases. Germline CDR1 reads SGHNT; CDR2 reads YENEEA. CDR3 length equals 15 residues. V shed 5 bases and J 8 bases; nucleotides not matched to a gene: 6. Here the CDR3 reads CASSQLAGGQYEQFF. Here the CDR3 DNA reads TGTGCCAGCAGCCAACTAGCGGGGGGGCAGTATGAGCAGTTCTTC.

This clone has only one observation. J is TRBJ2-5 and V is TRBV9; TRBD2 might be the D (6 bases). Germline CDR1 reads SGDLS; CDR2 reads YYNGEE. The CDR3 spans 14 residues. V was trimmed by 2 bases and J by 5 bases, leaving 13 bases between them. The CDR3 DNA reads TGTGCCAGCAGCGTCTCACCGGGGGATGAGACCCAGTACTTC. As protein: CASSVSPGDETQYF.

This chain links TRBV19 with TRBJ2-1, with unresolved D. Trimming took 0 bases from V and 6 from J, leaving 15 bases between them. Germline loops: CDR1 LNHDA, CDR2 SQIVND (reference sequence). This CDR3 has 16 amino acids. The CDR3 coding sequence is TGTGCCAGTAGTATAGATCAAGGTATCCGAACCAATGAGCAGTTCTTC. It translates to CASSIDQGIRTNEQFF.

This clone was counted a few times. V usage is TRBV30 and J usage is TRBJ2-2, with D possibly TRBD2 on 6 matching bases. Trimming removed 3 bases from V and 6 bases from J, with 14 bases in between. The CDR3 length is 14 residues. Germline V gene data show CDR1 as GTSNPN and CDR2 as SVGIG (reference sequence). The DNA for the CDR3 is TGTGCCTGGAGCGGGGGTAGTGTATCCGGGGAGCTGTTTTTT. Translated, it gives CAWSGGSVSGELFF.

This chain uses TRBV11-2 with TRBJ2-7; D is tentatively TRBD1 or TRBD2 (5 bases each). The CDR3 spans 17 residues. Trimming left V 3 bases short and J 2 bases short, with 20 bases between. Germline CDR1 is SGHAT and CDR2 is FQNNGV. DNA of the CDR3: TGTGCCAGCAGCTTGGGTCTTATCCGGGACCGTGCCTACGAGCAGTACTTC. Translation gives CASSLGLIRDRAYEQYF. Together with reference TRBV11-2 and TRBJ2-7, the CDR3 gives the full variable domain: EAGVAQSPRYKIIEKRQSVAFWCNPISGHATLYWYQQILGQGPKLLIQFQNNGVVDDSQLPKDRFSAERLKGVDSTLKIQPAKLEDSAVYLCASSLGLIRDRAYEQYFGPGTRLTVT.

This chain connects TRBV4-3 to TRBJ2-6; D gene uncertain. Germline V gene data show CDR1 as LGHNA and CDR2 as YSLEER. The V end lost 4 bases, the J end lost 3 bases, and 7 bases lay between the germline ends. There are 14 residues in the CDR3. This CDR3 reads CASSPDIGANVLTF. The CDR3 region has the DNA TGCGCCAGCAGCCCTGACATTGGGGCCAACGTCCTGACTTTC.

This clone was counted a single time. The rearrangement uses TRBV3-1 (or the pseudogene TRBV3-2) and TRBJ2-5; 9 bases match TRBD2. Germline V gene data show CDR1 as LGHDT and CDR2 as YNNKEL (reference sequence). The V and J ends lost 4 bases and 5 bases, in that order; junction bases with no gene match: 8. This CDR3 has 15 residues. The CDR3 bases are TGTGCCAGCAGCCCTGGCGGGAGGGCCCAGGAGACCCAGTACTTC. It translates to CASSPGGRAQETQYF.

The rearrangement joins TRBV29-1 to TRBJ2-7, with D perhaps TRBD1 (5 bases). Trimming left V 7 bases short and J 7 bases short, with 23 bases between. The CDR3 runs 14 residues. Germline values: CDR1 SQVTM, CDR2 ANQGSEA. Here the CDR3 DNA reads TGCAGCGGGGCCGGAATGGGGCGGTGGGATGAGCAGTACGTC. Residues: CSGAGMGRWDEQYV.

The chain links TRBV21-1 to TRBJ1-3; TRBD1 is the table's D call and was not checked against the DNA. TRBV21-1 is shown as a pseudogene. There are 19 residues in the CDR3. The CDR3 is CASSKLREPGQGSGNTIYF. In DNA form, the CDR3 reads TGTGCTAGCAGCAAATTAAGGGAACCGGGACAGGGGTCTGGAAACACCATATATTTT.

This clone was detected a few times. The chain has TRBV11-3 and TRBJ2-2; 14 bases line up with TRBD2. Trimming cost V 4 bases and J 5 bases; bases outside gene matches: 6. This CDR3 has 17 amino acids. Germline lookup yields CDR1 SGHNT and CDR2 YENEEA. CDR3 DNA: TGTGCCAGCAGCTCCGGGACTAGCGGGAGAGGGACCGGGGAGCTGTTTTTT. Amino acids: CASSSGTSGRGTGELFF.